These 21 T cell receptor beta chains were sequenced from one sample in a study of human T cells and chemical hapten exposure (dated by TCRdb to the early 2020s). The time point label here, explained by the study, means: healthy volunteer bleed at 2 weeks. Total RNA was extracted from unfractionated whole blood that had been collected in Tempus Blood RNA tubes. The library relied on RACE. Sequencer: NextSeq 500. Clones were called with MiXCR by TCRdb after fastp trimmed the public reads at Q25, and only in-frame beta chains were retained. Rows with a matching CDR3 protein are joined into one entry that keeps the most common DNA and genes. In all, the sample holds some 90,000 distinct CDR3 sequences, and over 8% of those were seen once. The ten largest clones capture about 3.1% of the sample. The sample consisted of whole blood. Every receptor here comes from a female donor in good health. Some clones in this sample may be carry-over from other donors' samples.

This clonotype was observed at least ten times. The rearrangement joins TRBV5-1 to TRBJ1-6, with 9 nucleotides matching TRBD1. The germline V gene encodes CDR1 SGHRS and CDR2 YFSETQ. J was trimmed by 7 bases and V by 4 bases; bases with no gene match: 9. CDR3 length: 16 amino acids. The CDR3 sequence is CASSTQQGARNSPLHF. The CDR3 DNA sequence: TGCGCCAGCAGCACGCAACAGGGGGCGAGGAATTCACCCCTCCACTTT. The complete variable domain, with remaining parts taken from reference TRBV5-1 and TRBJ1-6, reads KAGVTQTPRYLIKTRGQQVTLSCSPISGHRSVSWYQQTPGQGLQFLFEYFSETQRNKGNFPGRFSGRQFSNSRSEMNVSTLELGDSALYLCASSTQQGARNSPLHFGNGTRLTVT.

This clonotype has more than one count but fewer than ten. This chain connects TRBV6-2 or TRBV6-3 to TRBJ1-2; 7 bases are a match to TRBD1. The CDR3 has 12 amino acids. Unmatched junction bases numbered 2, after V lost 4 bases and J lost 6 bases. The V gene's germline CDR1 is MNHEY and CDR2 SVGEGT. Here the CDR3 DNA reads TGTGCCAGCAGTTTCGGACAGGATGGCTACACCTTC. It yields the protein CASSFGQDGYTF.

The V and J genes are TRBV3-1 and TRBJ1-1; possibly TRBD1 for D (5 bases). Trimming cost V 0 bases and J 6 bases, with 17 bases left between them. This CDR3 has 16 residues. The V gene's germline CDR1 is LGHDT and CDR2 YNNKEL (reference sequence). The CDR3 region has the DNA TGTGCCAGCAGCCAAGAATGGGCCAGGGTCGGCGCTGAAGCTTTCTTT. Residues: CASSQEWARVGAEAFF.

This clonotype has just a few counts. CDR3 sequence: CASSYKASPYEQYF. The CDR3 DNA is TGTGCCAGCAGTTACAAAGCTAGTCCCTACGAGCAGTACTTC. The rearrangement links TRBV6-6 to TRBJ2-7; the D is unclear. V dropped 2 bases and J dropped 2 bases, with 10 bases sitting between them. Germline V CDR1 and CDR2: MNHNY, SVGAGI (reference sequence). The length of the CDR3 is 14 residues.

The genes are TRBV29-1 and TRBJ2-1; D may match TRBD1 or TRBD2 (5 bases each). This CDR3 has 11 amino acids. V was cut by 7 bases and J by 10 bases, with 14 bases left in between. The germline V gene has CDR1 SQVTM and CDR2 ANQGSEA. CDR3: CSGNRDPEQFF. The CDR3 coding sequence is TGCAGCGGTAACCGGGACCCCGAGCAGTTCTTC.

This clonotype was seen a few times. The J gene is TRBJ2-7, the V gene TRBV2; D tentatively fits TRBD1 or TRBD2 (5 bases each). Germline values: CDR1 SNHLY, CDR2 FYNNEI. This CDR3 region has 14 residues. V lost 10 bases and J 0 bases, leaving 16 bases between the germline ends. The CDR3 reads CATSRGPSSYEQYF. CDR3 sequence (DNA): TGTGCCACCAGCCGGGGACCCAGCTCCTACGAGCAGTACTTC.

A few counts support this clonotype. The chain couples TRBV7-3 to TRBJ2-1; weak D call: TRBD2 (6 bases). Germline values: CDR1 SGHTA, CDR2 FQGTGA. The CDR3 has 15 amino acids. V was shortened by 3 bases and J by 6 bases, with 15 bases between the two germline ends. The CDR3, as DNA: TGTGCCAGCAGCTTGAGGGGCGGGAAAGGCAATGAGCAGTTCTTC. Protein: CASSLRGGKGNEQFF.

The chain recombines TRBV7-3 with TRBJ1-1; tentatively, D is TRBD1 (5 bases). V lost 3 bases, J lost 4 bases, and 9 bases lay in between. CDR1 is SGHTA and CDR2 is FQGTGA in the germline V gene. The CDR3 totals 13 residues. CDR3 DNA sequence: TGTGCCAGCAGCTTGGGAGGGGCCACTGAAGCTTTCTTT. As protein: CASSLGGATEAFF.

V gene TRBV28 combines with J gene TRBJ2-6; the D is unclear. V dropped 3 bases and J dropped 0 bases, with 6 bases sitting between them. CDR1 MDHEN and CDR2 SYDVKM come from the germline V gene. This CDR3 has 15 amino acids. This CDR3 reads CASSFFGSGANVLTF. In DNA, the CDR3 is TGTGCCAGCAGTTTTTTCGGCTCTGGGGCCAACGTCCTGACTTTC.

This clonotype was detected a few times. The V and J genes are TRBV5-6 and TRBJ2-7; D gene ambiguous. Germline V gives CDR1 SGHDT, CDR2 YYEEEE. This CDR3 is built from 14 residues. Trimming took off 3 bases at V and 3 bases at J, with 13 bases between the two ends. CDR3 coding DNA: TGTGCCAGCAGCTCATGGACGGATTTCTACGAGCAGTACTTC. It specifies CASSSWTDFYEQYF.

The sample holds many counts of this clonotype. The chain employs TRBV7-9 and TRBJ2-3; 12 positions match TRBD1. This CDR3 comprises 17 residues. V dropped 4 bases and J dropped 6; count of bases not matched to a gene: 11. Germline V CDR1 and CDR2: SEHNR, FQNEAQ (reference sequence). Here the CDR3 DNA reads TGTGCCAGCAGCTCTCGGGACAGGGGGCACGATCTGGATACGCAGTATTTT. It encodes CASSSRDRGHDLDTQYF.

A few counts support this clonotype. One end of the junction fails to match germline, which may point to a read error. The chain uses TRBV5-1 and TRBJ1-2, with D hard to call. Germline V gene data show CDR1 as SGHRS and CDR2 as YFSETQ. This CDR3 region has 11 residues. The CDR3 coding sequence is TGCGCCAGCAGCTTGGACGGCATCCGTGCCTTC. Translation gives CASSLDGIRAF.

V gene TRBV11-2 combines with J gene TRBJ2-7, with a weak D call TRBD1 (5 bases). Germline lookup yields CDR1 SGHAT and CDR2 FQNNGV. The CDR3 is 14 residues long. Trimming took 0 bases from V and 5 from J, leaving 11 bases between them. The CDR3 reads CASSLDIQEHEQYF. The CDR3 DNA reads TGTGCCAGCAGCTTAGATATACAGGAGCACGAGCAGTACTTC.

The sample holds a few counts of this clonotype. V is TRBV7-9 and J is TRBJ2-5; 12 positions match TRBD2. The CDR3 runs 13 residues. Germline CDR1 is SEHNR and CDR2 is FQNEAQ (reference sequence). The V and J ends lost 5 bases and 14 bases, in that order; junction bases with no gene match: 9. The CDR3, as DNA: TGTGCCAGCAGCAAAGCCGGGACTAGCGGGCTATACTTC. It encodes CASSKAGTSGLYF.

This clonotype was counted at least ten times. CDR3 DNA sequence: TGCGCCAGCAGCCAACTACAGGTGACCGGTGAAAAACTGTTTTTT. The encoded protein is CASSQLQVTGEKLFF. The V call is TRBV4-1, the J call TRBJ1-4; D might be TRBD1 (5 bases). V dropped 2 bases and J dropped 7 bases, with 14 bases sitting between them. Germline-derived CDR1 and CDR2 are MGHRA and YSYEKL. The length of the CDR3 is 15 residues.

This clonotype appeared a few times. This CDR3 is CASSEGNHYEQYF. CDR3 DNA sequence: TGTGCCAGCAGTGAAGGCAATCACTACGAGCAGTACTTC. The V and J genes are TRBV25-1 and TRBJ2-7; D uncertain. The germline V and J ends were trimmed by 2 bases and 3 bases, with 8 bases remaining between them. CDR1 MGHDK and CDR2 SYGVNS come from the germline V gene. CDR3 length: 13 amino acids.

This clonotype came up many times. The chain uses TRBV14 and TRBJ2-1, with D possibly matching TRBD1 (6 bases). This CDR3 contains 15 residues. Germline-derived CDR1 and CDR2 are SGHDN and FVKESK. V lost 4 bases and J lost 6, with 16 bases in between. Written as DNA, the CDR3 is TGTGCCAGCAGCCCTATCGACAGGTTAGCCAATGAGCAGTTCTTC. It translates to CASSPIDRLANEQFF.

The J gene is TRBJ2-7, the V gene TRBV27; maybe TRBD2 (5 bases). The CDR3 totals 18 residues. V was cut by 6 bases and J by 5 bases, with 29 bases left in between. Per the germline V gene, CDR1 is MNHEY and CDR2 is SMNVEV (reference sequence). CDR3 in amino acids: CASSPPPHSQNEEDEQYF. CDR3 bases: TGTGCCAGCAGCCCTCCACCCCACAGCCAAAATGAGGAGGACGAGCAGTACTTC.

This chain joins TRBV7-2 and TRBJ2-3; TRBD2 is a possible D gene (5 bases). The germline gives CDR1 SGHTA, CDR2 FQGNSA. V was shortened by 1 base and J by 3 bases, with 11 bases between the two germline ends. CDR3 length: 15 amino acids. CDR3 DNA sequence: TGTGCCAGCAGCTTAGGAGGGCGCAAGACAGATACGCAGTATTTT. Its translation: CASSLGGRKTDTQYF.

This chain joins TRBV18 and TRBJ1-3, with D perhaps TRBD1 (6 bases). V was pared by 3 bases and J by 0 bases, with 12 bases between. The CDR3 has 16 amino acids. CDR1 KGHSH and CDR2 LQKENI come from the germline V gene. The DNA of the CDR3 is TGTGCCAGCTCACCCTGGACAGAGATCTCTGGAAACACCATATATTTT. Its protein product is CASSPWTEISGNTIYF.

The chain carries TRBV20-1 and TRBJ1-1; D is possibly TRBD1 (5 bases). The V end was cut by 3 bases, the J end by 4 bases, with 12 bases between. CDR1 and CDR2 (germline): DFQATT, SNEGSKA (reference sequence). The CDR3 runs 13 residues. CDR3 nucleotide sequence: TGCAGTGCTAGTGAGGGAGGGGCCACTGAAGCTTTCTTT. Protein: CSASEGGATEAFF.